This TCR beta chain was sequenced in a study of T cells in Graves' hyperthyroidism and ophthalmopathy. Amplification yielded TCR beta CDR3 regions, with RNA transcripts as the source. The HTBI primer set drove a first-round RT-PCR of the TCR CDR3. TCRdb re-called the multiplex PCR reads through MiXCR, storing one row per CDR3 protein. Of 350,000 to 450,000 distinct CDR3 sequences in the sample, 17% were seen once. Clinical symptoms, serum thyroxine and TRAb, thyroid ultrasound and orbital computed tomography were used for the diagnoses. V was pared by 5 bases and J by 7 bases, with 12 bases between. Germline loops: CDR1 SNHLY, CDR2 FYNNEI. The CDR3 covers 13 residues. This clonotype came up many times.

The rearrangement links TRBV2 to TRBJ1-5, with D unresolved. The TCR comes from a woman aged 25 to 39 with Graves' hyperthyroidism that later progressed to Graves' ophthalmopathy. Sequenced sample: blood. As DNA, the CDR3 is TGTGCCAGCAGTCCAGCAGGTGGGCAGCCCCAGCATTTT. Translating gives CASSPAGGQPQHF.